These 14 T cell receptor beta chains share one sample of origin, sequenced in a study of blood T cell repertoires in COVID-19. The assay was immunoSEQ multiplex PCR, and TCRdb's table has in-frame clones only and misses some. This table has approximately 300,000 clones, approximately 89% appearing once. The sequenced material came from PBMCs or T cells enriched from blood (not recorded which). These receptors originate from a woman aged 25 to 39 who had recovered from COVID-19.

The gene calls are TRBV19 and TRBJ2-5; weak D call: TRBD2 (6 bases). CDR3 size: 14 residues. The V end was cut by 5 bases, the J end by 9 bases, with 19 bases between. CDR1 is LNHDA and CDR2 is SQIVND in the germline V gene (reference sequence). The CDR3, as DNA: TGTGCCAGTAGTGCTAGTGGGGGGATCGTAGCCCAGTACTTC. Protein: CASSASGGIVAQYF.

The CDR3 reads CASSLGLGNEQFF. The CDR3 DNA follows: TGTGCCAGCAGCTTAGGACTAGGTAATGAGCAGTTCTTC. The V gene is TRBV14, the J gene TRBJ2-1; the match to TRBD2 covers 7 bases. The CDR3 has 13 residues. J was trimmed by 7 bases and V by 5 bases; bases with no gene match: 5. Germline CDR1 SGHDN, CDR2 FVKESK.

This clone has more than one count but fewer than ten. The J gene is TRBJ2-1, the V gene TRBV4-1; 10 bases are a match to TRBD2. The CDR3 is 17 residues long. With V trimmed by 0 bases and J by 0 bases, 2 bases remained unmatched. Germline V CDR1 and CDR2: MGHRA, YSYEKL. CDR3 sequence reads: CASSQESSGSSYNEQFF. The CDR3 region has the DNA TGCGCCAGCAGCCAAGAGTCTAGCGGGAGCTCCTACAATGAGCAGTTCTTC.

The count of this clone is one. The chain combines TRBV10-2 with TRBJ2-7, with TRBD1 as a possible D gene (5 bases). Trimming shortened V by 4 bases and J by 2 bases, and 12 bases separated the two germline ends. Germline CDR1 WSHSY, CDR2 SAAADI. The CDR3 has 14 residues. The CDR3 nucleotides read TGCGCCAGCAGTGTCGACAGCGTAGCCTACGAGCAGTACTTC. It is translated as CASSVDSVAYEQYF.

V usage is TRBV18 and J usage is TRBJ1-6; no reliable D call. The V gene lost 5 bases and the J gene lost 4 bases, with 18 bases spanning the gap. Germline V gives CDR1 KGHSH, CDR2 LQKENI. The CDR3 runs 17 residues. CDR3 in DNA: TGTGCCAGCTCAACCTCCATAGTCAGCGGATATAATTCACCCCTCCACTTT. The encoded protein is CASSTSIVSGYNSPLHF.

V and J are TRBV9 and TRBJ1-6; tentatively, D is TRBD1 (6 bases). V shed 0 bases and J shed 7 bases, with 11 bases lying between them. The CDR3 is made up of 15 amino acids. The germline CDR1 and CDR2 sequences are SGDLS and YYNGEE. The CDR3: CASSVGEGTNSPLHF. The CDR3 DNA follows: TGTGCCAGCAGCGTAGGTGAGGGGACAAATTCACCCCTCCACTTT.

This clone has a single count. V is TRBV4-1 and J is TRBJ2-3; TRBD2 matches at 11 bases. CDR1 is MGHRA and CDR2 is YSYEKL in the germline V gene. Unmatched junction bases numbered 17, after V lost 3 bases and J lost 6 bases. The CDR3 has 19 amino acids. The CDR3 DNA sequence: TGCGCCAGCAGCCACCCGACGGGAAATAGCGGGAGGGCCTTTGATACGCAGTATTTT. It codes for CASSHPTGNSGRAFDTQYF.

The chain joins TRBV6-4 to TRBJ1-2; 7 positions agree with TRBD1. J was trimmed by 6 bases and V by 0 bases; bases with no gene match: 4. This CDR3 has 14 amino acids. Germline loops: CDR1 MRHNA, CDR2 SNTAGT. CDR3 nucleotide sequence: TGTGCCAGCAGTGACTCGAACAGGGGCCATGGCTACACCTTC. Its translation: CASSDSNRGHGYTF.

The CDR3 here is CASSIDSGAGDGYTF. The CDR3 nucleotides are TGTGCCAGTAGTATAGATTCCGGGGCAGGGGATGGCTACACCTTC. The chain links TRBV19 to TRBJ1-2; D possibly corresponds to TRBD1 (6 bases). Germline V CDR1 and CDR2: LNHDA, SQIVND (reference sequence). Trimming stripped 0 bases from V and 6 bases from J, with 14 bases between. This CDR3 has 15 residues.

The rearrangement joins TRBV29-1 to TRBJ1-2; 7 positions agree with TRBD1. Germline V gene sequence: CDR1 SQVTM, CDR2 ANQGSEA. The CDR3 length is 13 residues. Losses at the gene ends were 3 bases for V and 4 bases for J; bases not matched to a gene: 5. The CDR3, as DNA: TGCAGCGTTGACAGGGGGTCAGGCTATGGCTACACCTTC. This sequence encodes CSVDRGSGYGYTF.

This chain uses TRBV7-8 with TRBJ1-5; D is possibly TRBD1 (5 bases). This CDR3 has 16 residues. CDR1 is SGHVS and CDR2 is FQNEAQ in the germline V gene. V was cut by 5 bases and J by 6 bases, with 20 bases left in between. Here the CDR3 DNA reads TGTGCCAGCAGCGTCGGGGGGGAGTCAGGTCGTCAGCCCCAGCATTTT. Residues: CASSVGGESGRQPQHF.

This clone was seen only a few times. The rearrangement uses TRBV29-1 and TRBJ2-5, with a tentative D call TRBD1 (5 bases). V gave up 5 bases and J gave up 3 bases, with 19 bases separating them. Germline loops: CDR1 SQVTM, CDR2 ANQGSEA. This CDR3 region has 15 residues. CDR3 in DNA: TGCAGCGTTCGTAAATCCAGGGTGGAGAAAGAGACCCAGTACTTC. This gives the protein CSVRKSRVEKETQYF. The whole variable domain, filled in from reference TRBV29-1 and TRBJ2-5, reads SAVISQKPSRDICQRGTSLTIQCQVDSQVTMMFWYRQQPGQSLTLIATANQGSEATYESGFVIDKFPISRPNLTFSTLTVSNMSPEDSSIYLCSVRKSRVEKETQYFGPGTRLLVL.

This sequence joins TRBV9 and TRBJ2-1; D uncertain. CDR1 and CDR2 from the germline V gene are SGDLS and YYNGEE. The V end was cut by 0 bases, the J end by 2 bases, with 9 bases between. The CDR3 has 15 residues. CDR3 sequence: CASSVGLATYNEQFF. CDR3 DNA sequence: TGTGCCAGCAGCGTAGGGTTAGCAACCTACAATGAGCAGTTCTTC.

The chain combines TRBV28 with TRBJ2-5; 10 bases agree with TRBD1. Germline V CDR1 and CDR2: MDHEN, SYDVKM. The CDR3 is 16 residues long. V trimming: 6 bases; J trimming: 0 bases; junction bases outside the gene matches: 7. CDR3 amino acids: CASSGDGTGDQETQYF. The CDR3 DNA reads TGTGCCAGCAGCGGGGACGGGACAGGGGACCAAGAGACCCAGTACTTC.